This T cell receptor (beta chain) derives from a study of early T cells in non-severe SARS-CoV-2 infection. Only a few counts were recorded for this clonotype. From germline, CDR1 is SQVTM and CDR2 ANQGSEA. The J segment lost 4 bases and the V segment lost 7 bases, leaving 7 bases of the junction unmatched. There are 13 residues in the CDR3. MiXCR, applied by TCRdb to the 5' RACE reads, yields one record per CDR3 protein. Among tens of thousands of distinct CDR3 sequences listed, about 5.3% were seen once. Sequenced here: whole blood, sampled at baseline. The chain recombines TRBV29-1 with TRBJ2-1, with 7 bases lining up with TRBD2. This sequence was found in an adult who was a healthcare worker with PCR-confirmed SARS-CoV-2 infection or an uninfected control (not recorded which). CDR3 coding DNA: TGCAGCGGGGCCCCGGGGGGTTACAATGAGCAGTTCTTC. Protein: CSGAPGGYNEQFF.